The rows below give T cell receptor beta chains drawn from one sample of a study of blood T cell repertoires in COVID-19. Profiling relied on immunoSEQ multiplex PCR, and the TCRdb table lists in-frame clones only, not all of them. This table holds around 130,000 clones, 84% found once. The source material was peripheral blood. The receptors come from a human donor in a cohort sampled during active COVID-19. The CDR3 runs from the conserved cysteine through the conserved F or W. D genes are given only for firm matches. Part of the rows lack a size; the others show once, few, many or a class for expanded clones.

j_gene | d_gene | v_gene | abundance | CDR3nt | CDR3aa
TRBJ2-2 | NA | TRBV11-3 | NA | TGTGCCAGCAGCAAACAGGGTTCGGACGGGGAGCTGTTTTTT | CASSKQGSDGELFF
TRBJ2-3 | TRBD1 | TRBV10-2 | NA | TGCGCCAGCAGGGGGGACAGGGTCACAGATACGCAGTATTTT | CASRGDRVTDTQYF
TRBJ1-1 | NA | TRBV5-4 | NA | TGTGCCAGCAGCTTAAACAGGGAGAACACTGAAGCTTTCTTT | CASSLNRENTEAFF
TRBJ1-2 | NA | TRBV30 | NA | TGTGCCTGGAGTGTCACTGGGCAGGGCAGATTCCTTTTTAACTATGGCTACACCTTC | CAWSVTGQGRFLFNYGYTF
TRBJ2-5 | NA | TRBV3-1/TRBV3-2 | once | TGTGCCAGCAGCCAAGACACCTATTACCAAGAGACCCAGTACTTC | CASSQDTYYQETQYF
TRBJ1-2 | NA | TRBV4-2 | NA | TGTGCCAGCAGCCAAGATTTAGGCGGGGGCGGGGGCTACACCTTC | CASSQDLGGGGGYTF
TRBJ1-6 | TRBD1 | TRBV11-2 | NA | TGTGCCAGCAGCCCCCGACAGGGGTTAAATTCACCCCTCCACTTT | CASSPRQGLNSPLHF
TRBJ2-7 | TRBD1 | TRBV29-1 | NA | TGCAGCGTTGAGAAGGGACAGCGGTACGAGCAGTACTTC | CSVEKGQRYEQYF
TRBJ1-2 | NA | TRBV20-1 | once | TGCAGTGCGCGGGTCGCCTATGGCTACACCTTC | CSARVAYGYTF
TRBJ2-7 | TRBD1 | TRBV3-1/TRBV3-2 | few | TGTGCCAGCAGCCAAGCGGGGGACAGGGGTTACGAGCAGTACTTC | CASSQAGDRGYEQYF
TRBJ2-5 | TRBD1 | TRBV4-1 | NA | TGCGCCAGCAGCCCGGAATACAGGGGTCAAGAGACCCAGTACTTC | CASSPEYRGQETQYF
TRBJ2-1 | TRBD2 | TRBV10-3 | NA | TGTGCCATCAGTGAAGGTGGAGGAGCGGGGAACAATGAGCAGTTCTTC | CAISEGGGAGNNEQFF
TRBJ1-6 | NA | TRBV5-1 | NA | TGCGCCAGCAGCCCTGAGAGGCGGGATTCACCCCTCCACTTT | CASSPERRDSPLHF
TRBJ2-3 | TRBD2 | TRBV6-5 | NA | TGTGCCAGCAACCGGCGGGGGAGCACAGATACGCAGTATTTT | CASNRRGSTDTQYF
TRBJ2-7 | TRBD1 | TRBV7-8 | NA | TGTGCCAGCAGCCCCCAGAGACAGGGCCCCTACGAGCAGTACTTC | CASSPQRQGPYEQYF
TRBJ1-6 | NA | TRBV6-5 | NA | TGTGCCAGCAGTTACTCATCTGGACAGAAACTTTCACCCCTCCACTTT | CASSYSSGQKLSPLHF
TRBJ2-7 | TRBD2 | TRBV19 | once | TGTGCCAGTAGTATGGTGGCGGGGGGCAACTACGAGCAGTACTTC | CASSMVAGGNYEQYF
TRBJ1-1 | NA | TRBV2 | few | TGTGCCGGAGCGATCAAGAACACTGAAGCTTTCTTT | CAGAIKNTEAFF
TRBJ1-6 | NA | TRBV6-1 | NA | TGTGCCAGCAGTGAAATCTTTACAGGGACATATAATTCACCCCTCCACTTT | CASSEIFTGTYNSPLHF
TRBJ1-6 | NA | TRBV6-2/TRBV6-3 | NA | TGTGCCAGCAGCGACGAATACGGGACAAATAATTCACCCCTCCACTTT | CASSDEYGTNNSPLHF
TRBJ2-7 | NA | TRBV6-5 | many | TGTGCCACCACCCCCGACAGTTCCTACGAGCAGTACTTC | CATTPDSSYEQYF
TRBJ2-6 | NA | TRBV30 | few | TGTGCCTGGAGTGTGTTCCCCCCGGGGAGGAGTGGGGCCAACGTCCTGACTTTC | CAWSVFPPGRSGANVLTF
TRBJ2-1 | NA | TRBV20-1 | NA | TGCAGTGCTCACGACACACCTAAGCAGTTCTTC | CSAHDTPKQFF
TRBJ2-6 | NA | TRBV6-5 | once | TGTGCCAGCACTCCCCGGTTCTCAGGGGCCAACGTCCTGACTTTC | CASTPRFSGANVLTF
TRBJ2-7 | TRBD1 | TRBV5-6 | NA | TGTGCCAGCAGCTCCATCCGGGACAGGGACTCCTACGAGCAGTACTTC | CASSSIRDRDSYEQYF
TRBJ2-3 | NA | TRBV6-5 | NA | TGTGCCAGCAGCGCGATTCCCGCAGATACGCAGTATTTT | CASSAIPADTQYF